The sequence of this T cell receptor beta chain was determined in a study of T cell responses to AZD1222 COVID-19 vaccine. This clone was counted a single time. No antigen is known for it. Sequencing used immunoSEQ multiplex PCR; TCRdb keeps in-frame clones, though not all of them. The top ten clones hold around 6.9% of a sample with some 190,000 clones, approximately 90% of them seen once. Trimming removed 2 bases from V and 2 bases from J; junction bases left unmatched: 6. Per the germline V gene, CDR1 is SGDLS and CDR2 is YYNGEE. This CDR3 has 16 amino acids. Points from the study as a whole: Spike-specific TCR breadth and depth grew following two AZD1222 doses.

This receptor was obtained from an adult in good health. The material was peripheral blood, obtained on day 0 of AZD1222 vaccination. The chain joins TRBV9 to TRBJ2-3; 9 bases are shared with TRBD1. The CDR3 reads CASSVGQGWFTDTQYF. CDR3 DNA sequence: TGTGCCAGCAGCGTCGGACAGGGGTGGTTCACAGATACGCAGTATTTT.